This T cell receptor (beta chain) was obtained from a study of blood T cell repertoires in COVID-19 (dated by TCRdb to the early 2020s). Turning to the overall study: Samples from collaborators originated in the United States, Italy and Spain and spanned both the acute and convalescent phases of COVID-19. Sample metadata almost always included a de-identified subject ID, COVID-19 status, age in years and sex. The material from the prospective study consisted of cDNA or gDNA derived from T cells, B-cell-depleted T cells, or PBMCs. Subjects who had been exposed to COVID-19, were actively infected with it, or had recovered from it provided the deeply sampled blood TCRbeta repertoires that made up the dataset. Samples were obtained from the ongoing ImmuneRACE study (first 160 participants) and from some 1,200 subjects provided by 6 global collaborators. The repertoires were released in a freely available public database intended as a resource for research on the immune response to SARS-CoV-2. Where HLA class I and class II types were available, the types were taken from metadata supplied by the sample provider, not from assay-based typing. What the research found in general, with its limitations: The quantity of clinical and demographic metadata differed by source and by participant and was supplied without curation.

TCRbeta CDR3 regions were amplified from genomic DNA by means of the immunoSEQ Assay, a bias-controlled multiplex PCR. Regarding the original processing steps: Within the assay, amplification of reference gene primers was used to estimate how many nucleated cells each sample contained. To quantify the absolute abundance of each unique TCRbeta CDR3 rearrangement, sequence reads were collapsed and filtered. For each sample, productive Simpson clonality was calculated by taking the square root of Simpson's diversity index across productive rearrangements. Not all clones reach the TCRdb copy of this immuneACCESS table, which keeps in-frame sequences only. Checked studies attribute under half of the gap to unresolved V genes and leave the rest unexplained. V and J calls and clone size are those listed in that table; D and trimming were worked out from the DNA. The sample table lists under 450,000 clones, 83% of them with a count of one. Approximately 5.4% of the sample belongs to the ten largest clones.

Comments on this clone: This clone's antigen is unknown. The record has no base qualities; no much larger clone is one base away.

Participants in the prospective study were aged roughly 18 to 100 years, lived in 20 to 25 United States geographic areas, and enrolled through a virtual design. Cohort assignment in the prospective study relied on participant-reported clinical history from a screening survey and a study questionnaire. ImmuneRACE Cohort 3 recovered participants were defined by two consecutive negative NP/OP PCR tests, healthcare professional clearance, or symptom resolution. Each participant in the prospective study had whole blood, serum and a nasopharyngeal or oropharyngeal swab collected by mobile phlebotomists. Additional blood draws and questionnaires over an approximately two-month period could optionally be provided by prospective study participants. Before DNA extraction, prospective study blood samples were shipped either frozen or at room temperature. The germline ends are 17 bases apart after V is trimmed by 2 bases and J by 4 bases. CDR1 and CDR2 are read off the germline V gene as MNHEY and SVGAGI. CDR3 length: 16 amino acids, cysteine to phenylalanine. The entry retains the CDR3 DNA only, 48 bases that are in frame from base 1.

The sequenced sample was PBMCs or T cells enriched from blood (not recorded which). The receptor's source is a woman between 45 and 65 years old who had recovered from COVID-19. The sequence is built from TRBV6-5 and TRBJ1-2; perhaps TRBD1 is the D gene, with 5 bases matching. CDR3 reads: CASSYGGLGQGYGYTF. The DNA reads TGTGCCAGCAGTTACGGTGGTCTGGGGCAGGGCTATGGCTACACCTTC.